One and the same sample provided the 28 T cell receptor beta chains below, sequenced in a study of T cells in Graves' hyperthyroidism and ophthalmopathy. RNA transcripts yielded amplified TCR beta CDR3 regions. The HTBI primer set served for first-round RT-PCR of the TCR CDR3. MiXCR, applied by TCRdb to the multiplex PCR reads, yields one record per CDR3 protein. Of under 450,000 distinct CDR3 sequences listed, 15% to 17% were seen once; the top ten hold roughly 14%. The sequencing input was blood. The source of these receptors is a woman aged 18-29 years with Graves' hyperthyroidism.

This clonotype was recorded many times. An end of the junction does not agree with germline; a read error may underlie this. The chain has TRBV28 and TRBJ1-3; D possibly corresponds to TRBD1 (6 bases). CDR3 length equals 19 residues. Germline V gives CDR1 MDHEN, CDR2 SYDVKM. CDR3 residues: CASSLFTWTDNPSGNTIYF. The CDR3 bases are TGTGCCAGCAGCTTATTTACCTGGACAGACAATCCCTCTGGAAACACCATATATTTT.

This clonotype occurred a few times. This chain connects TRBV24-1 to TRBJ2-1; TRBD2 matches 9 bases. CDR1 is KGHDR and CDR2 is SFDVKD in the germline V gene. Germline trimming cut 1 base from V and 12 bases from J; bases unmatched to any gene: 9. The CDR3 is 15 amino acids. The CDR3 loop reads CATSDFGLAGTRQFF. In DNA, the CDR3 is TGTGCCACCAGTGATTTTGGGCTAGCGGGAACCAGGCAGTTCTTC.

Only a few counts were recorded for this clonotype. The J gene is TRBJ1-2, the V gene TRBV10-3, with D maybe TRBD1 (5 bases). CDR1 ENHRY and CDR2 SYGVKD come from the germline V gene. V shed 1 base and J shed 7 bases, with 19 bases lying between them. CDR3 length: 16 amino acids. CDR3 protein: CAISEFGRGRSVGYTF. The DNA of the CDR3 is TGTGCCATCAGTGAGTTCGGGAGGGGACGCTCGGTTGGCTACACCTTC.

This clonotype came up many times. The CDR3 is CASSEAESRYGYTF. CDR3 bases: TGTGCCAGCAGTGAAGCCGAATCGCGGTATGGCTACACCTTC. The gene calls are TRBV2 and TRBJ1-2; D is uncertain. Per germline, CDR1 SNHLY and CDR2 FYNNEI. The CDR3 has 14 amino acids. Trimming left V 0 bases short and J 5 bases short, with 10 bases between.

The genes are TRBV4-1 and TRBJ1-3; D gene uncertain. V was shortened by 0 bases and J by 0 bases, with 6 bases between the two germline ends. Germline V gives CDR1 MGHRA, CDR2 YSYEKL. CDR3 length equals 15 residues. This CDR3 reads CASSQEGLSGNTIYF. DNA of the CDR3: TGCGCCAGCAGCCAAGAAGGCCTCTCTGGAAACACCATATATTTT.

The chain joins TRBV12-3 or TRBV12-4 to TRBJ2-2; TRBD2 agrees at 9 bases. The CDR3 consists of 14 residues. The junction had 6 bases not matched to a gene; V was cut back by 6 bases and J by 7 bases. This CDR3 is CASRRGGHGGELFF. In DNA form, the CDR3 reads TGTGCCAGCAGGCGGGGGGGCCATGGCGGGGAGCTGTTTTTT.

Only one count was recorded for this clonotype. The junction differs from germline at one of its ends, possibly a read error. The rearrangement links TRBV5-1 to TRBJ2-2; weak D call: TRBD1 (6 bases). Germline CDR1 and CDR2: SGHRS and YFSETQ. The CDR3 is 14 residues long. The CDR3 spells CTSSRGGNTGELFF. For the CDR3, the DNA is TGCACCAGCAGCCGAGGGGGGAACACCGGGGAGCTGTTTTTT.

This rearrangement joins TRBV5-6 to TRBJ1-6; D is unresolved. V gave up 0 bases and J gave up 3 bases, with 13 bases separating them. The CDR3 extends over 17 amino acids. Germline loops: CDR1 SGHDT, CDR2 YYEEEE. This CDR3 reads CASSLVRGMGYNSPLHF. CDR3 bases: TGTGCCAGCAGCTTGGTACGGGGAATGGGCTATAATTCACCCCTCCACTTT.

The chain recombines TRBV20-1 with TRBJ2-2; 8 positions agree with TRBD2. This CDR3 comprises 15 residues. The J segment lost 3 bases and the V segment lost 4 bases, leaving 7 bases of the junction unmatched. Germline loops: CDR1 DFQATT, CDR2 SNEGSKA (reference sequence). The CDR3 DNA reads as TGCAGTGCTATTGTAGCGGGAAGGGACACCGGGGAGCTGTTTTTT. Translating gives CSAIVAGRDTGELFF.

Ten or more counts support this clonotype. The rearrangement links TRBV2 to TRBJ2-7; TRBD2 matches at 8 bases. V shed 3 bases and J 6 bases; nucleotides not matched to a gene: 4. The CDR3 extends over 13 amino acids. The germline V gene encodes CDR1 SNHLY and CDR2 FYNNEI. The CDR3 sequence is CASSDERETEQYF. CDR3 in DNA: TGTGCCAGCAGTGACGAGCGGGAGACCGAGCAGTACTTC.

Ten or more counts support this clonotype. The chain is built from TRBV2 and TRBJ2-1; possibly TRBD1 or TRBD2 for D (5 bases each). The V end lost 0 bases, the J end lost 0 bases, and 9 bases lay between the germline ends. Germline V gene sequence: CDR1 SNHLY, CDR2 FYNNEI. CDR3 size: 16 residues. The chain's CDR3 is CASSEAPGRSYNEQFF. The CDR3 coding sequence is TGTGCCAGCAGTGAAGCGCCGGGACGCTCCTACAATGAGCAGTTCTTC.

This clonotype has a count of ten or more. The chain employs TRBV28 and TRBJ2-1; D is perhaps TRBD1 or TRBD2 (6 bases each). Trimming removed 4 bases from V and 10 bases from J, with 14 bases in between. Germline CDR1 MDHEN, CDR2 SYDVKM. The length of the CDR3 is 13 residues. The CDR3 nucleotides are TGTGCCAGCAGTTCCATGGGGGGCTGGGAGCAGTTCTTC. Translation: CASSSMGGWEQFF.

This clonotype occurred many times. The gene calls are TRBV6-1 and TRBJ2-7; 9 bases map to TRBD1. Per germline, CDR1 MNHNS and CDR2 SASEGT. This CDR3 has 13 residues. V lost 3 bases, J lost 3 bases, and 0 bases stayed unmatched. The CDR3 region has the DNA TGTGCCAGCAGTGAGGACAGGGGCTACGAGCAGTACTTC. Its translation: CASSEDRGYEQYF.

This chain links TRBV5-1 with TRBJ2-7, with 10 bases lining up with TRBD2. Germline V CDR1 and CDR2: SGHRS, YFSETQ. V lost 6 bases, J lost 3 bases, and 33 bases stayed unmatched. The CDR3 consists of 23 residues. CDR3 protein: CASIVLRVIASGGSGSVFYEQYF. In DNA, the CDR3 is TGCGCCAGCATCGTACTTAGAGTAATTGCTAGCGGGGGCTCCGGATCCGTGTTCTACGAGCAGTACTTC. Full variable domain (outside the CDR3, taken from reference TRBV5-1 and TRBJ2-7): KAGVTQTPRYLIKTRGQQVTLSCSPISGHRSVSWYQQTPGQGLQFLFEYFSETQRNKGNFPGRFSGRQFSNSRSEMNVSTLELGDSALYLCASIVLRVIASGGSGSVFYEQYFGPGTRLTVT.

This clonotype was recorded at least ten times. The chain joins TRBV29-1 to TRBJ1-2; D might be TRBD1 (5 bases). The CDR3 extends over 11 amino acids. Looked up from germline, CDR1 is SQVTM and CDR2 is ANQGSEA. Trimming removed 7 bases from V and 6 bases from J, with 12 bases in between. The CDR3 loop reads CSGVLRDGYTF. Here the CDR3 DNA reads TGCAGCGGGGTGCTCAGGGATGGCTACACCTTC.

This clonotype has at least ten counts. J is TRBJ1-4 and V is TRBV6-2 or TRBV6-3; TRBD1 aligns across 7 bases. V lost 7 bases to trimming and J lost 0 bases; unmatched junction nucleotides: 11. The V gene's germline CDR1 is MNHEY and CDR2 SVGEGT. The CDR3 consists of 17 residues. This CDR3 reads CASKLGQDFTTNEKLFF. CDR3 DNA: TGTGCCAGCAAACTCGGACAGGACTTCACAACTAATGAAAAACTGTTTTTT.

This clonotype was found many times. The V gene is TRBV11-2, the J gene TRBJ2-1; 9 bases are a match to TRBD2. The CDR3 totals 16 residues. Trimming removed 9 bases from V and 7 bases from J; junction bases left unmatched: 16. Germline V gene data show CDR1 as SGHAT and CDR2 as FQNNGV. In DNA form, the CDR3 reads TGTGCCAGTAACTATCGGGGCGGGGGGGCAAGGAATGAGCAGTTCTTC. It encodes CASNYRGGGARNEQFF.

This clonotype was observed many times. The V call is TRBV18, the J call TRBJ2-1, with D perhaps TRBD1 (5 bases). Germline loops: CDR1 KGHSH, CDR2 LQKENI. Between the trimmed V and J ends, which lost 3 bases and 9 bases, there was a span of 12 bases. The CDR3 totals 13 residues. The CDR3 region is CASSPGRASEQFF. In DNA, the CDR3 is TGTGCCAGCTCACCTGGCAGGGCGAGTGAGCAGTTCTTC.

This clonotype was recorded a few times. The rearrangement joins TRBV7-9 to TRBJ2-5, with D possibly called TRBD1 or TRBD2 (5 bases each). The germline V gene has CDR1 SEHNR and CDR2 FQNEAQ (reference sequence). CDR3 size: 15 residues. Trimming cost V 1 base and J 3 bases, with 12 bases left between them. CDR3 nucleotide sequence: TGTGCCAGCAGCTTAGGGTGGGGGTTAGAAGAGACCCAGTACTTC. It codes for CASSLGWGLEETQYF.

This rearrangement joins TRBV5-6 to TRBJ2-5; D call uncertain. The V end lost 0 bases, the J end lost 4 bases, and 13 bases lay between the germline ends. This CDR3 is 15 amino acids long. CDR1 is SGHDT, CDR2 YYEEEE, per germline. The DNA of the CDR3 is TGTGCCAGCAGCTTGGAGGTTAAGGGTCGAGAGACCCAGTACTTC. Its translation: CASSLEVKGRETQYF.

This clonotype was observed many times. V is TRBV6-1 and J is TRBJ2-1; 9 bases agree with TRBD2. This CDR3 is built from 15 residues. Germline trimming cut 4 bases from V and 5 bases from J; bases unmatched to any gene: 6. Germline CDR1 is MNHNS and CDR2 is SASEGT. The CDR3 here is CASSASSGAHNEQFF. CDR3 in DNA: TGTGCCAGCAGTGCTTCTAGCGGGGCCCACAATGAGCAGTTCTTC.

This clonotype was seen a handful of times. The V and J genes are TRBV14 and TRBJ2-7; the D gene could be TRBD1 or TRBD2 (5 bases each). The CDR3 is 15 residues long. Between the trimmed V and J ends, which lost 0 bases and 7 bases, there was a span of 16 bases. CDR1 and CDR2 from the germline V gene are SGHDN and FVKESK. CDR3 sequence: CASSQEWTHSGEQYF. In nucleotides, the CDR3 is TGTGCCAGCAGCCAAGAATGGACACATTCGGGGGAGCAGTACTTC. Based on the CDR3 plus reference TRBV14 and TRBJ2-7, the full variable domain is EAGVTQFPSHSVIEKGQTVTLRCDPISGHDNLYWYRRVMGKEIKFLLHFVKESKQDESGMPNNRFLAERTGGTYSTLKVQPAELEDSGVYFCASSQEWTHSGEQYFGPGTRLTVT.

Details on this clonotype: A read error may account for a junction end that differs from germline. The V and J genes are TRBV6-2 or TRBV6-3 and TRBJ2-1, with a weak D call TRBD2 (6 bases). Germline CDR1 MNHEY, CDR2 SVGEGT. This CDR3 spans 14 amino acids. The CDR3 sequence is CASSSWDSDDEQLF. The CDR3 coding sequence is TGTGCCAGCAGTTCCTGGGACTCCGACGATGAGCAGCTCTTC.

In nucleotides, the CDR3 is TGTGCCAGCTCACCTGCGTGGGCTAGCGGGATCCAAGAGACCCAGTACTTC. It is translated as CASSPAWASGIQETQYF. This chain joins TRBV18 and TRBJ2-5, with 9 bases fitting TRBD2. The CDR3 consists of 17 residues. After removal of 3 bases from V and 1 base from J, the junction contained 9 bases not matched to a gene. Germline V lookup: CDR1 KGHSH, CDR2 LQKENI. The whole variable domain, filled in from reference TRBV18 and TRBJ2-5, reads NAGVMQNPRHLVRRRGQEARLRCSPMKGHSHVYWYRQLPEEGLKFMVYLQKENIIDESGMPKERFSAEFPKEGPSILRIQQVVRGDSAAYFCASSPAWASGIQETQYFGPGTRLLVL.

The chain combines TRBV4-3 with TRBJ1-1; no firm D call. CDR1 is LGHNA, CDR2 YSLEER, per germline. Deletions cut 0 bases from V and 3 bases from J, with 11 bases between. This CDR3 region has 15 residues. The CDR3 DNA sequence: TGCGCCAGCAGCCAAGATCTTCGACGGGACACTGAAGCTTTCTTT. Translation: CASSQDLRRDTEAFF.

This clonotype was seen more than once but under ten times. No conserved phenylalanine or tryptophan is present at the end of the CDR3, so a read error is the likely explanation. This CDR3 is CASSLNRGLGREAFL. CDR3 in DNA: TGTGCCAGCAGTTTAAACAGGGGGCTGGGGAGGGAAGCTTTCCTT. The V and J genes are TRBV6-1 and TRBJ1-1; 9 bases map to TRBD1. V dropped 5 bases and J dropped 8; count of bases not matched to a gene: 12. This CDR3 has 15 amino acids. CDR1 is MNHNS, CDR2 SASEGT, per germline.

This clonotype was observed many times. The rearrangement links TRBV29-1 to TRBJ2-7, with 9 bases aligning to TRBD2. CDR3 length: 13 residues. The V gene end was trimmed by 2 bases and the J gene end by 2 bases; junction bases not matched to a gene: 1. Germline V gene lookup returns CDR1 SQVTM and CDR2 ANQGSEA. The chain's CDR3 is CSVELAGTYEQYF. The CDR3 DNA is TGCAGCGTTGAACTAGCGGGAACCTACGAGCAGTACTTC.

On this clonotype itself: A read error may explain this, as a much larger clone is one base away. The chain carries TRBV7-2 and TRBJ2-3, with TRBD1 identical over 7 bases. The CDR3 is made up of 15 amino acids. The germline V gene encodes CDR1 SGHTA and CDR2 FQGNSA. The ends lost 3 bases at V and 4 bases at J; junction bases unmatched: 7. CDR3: CASSFASTGSDTQYF. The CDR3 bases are TGTGCCAGCAGCTTTGCCTCGACAGGGTCAGATACGCAGTATTTT.